Listed here are 10 T cell receptor beta chains from one sample, sequenced in a study of T cell changes during pregnancy in multiple sclerosis. TCRdb keeps only in-frame clones here, not all; method: immunoSEQ multiplex PCR. The sample holds approximately 47,000 clones; 70% to 90% are singletons and the top ten take less than 2%. The sample in question was peripheral blood, obtained in the first trimester of pregnancy. Receptor source: a female donor with multiple sclerosis, enrolled in a pregnancy study.

V and J are TRBV28 and TRBJ1-1, with D possibly being TRBD1 (6 bases). CDR3 length equals 14 residues. Germline V gene lookup returns CDR1 MDHEN and CDR2 SYDVKM. Trimming removed 5 bases at V and 0 bases at J, with 10 bases between. Here the CDR3 DNA reads TGTGCCAGCAGTACAAGGGGGATGAACACTGAAGCTTTCTTT. It translates to CASSTRGMNTEAFF.

CDR3 DNA: TGTGCCAGCAGAACAGGGCCTTCACCCCTCCACTTT. It yields the protein CASRTGPSPLHF. This sequence joins TRBV2 and TRBJ1-6, with D perhaps TRBD1 (6 bases). Germline-derived CDR1 and CDR2 are SNHLY and FYNNEI. The CDR3 totals 12 residues. With 6 bases removed from V and 9 bases from J, the gap between germline ends came to 9 bases.

This clone was detected only a few times. The genes are TRBV10-3 and TRBJ1-1, with 10 positions matching TRBD1. J gave up 0 bases and V 6 bases, and 10 bases lay outside the gene matches. CDR1 is ENHRY and CDR2 is SYGVKD in the germline V gene. The CDR3 loop spans 17 amino acids. The DNA of the CDR3 is TGTGCCATCAGATTTGGACAGGGGGACACCCTGAACACTGAAGCTTTCTTT. Amino acids: CAIRFGQGDTLNTEAFF.

This rearrangement joins TRBV11-2 to TRBJ2-1, with D possibly TRBD2 on 6 matching bases. Germline loops: CDR1 SGHAT, CDR2 FQNNGV. Trimming shortened V by 5 bases and J by 4 bases, and 9 bases separated the two germline ends. The CDR3 totals 13 residues. As DNA, the CDR3 is TGTGCCAGCAGCCTCGGGACTTACAATGAGCAGTTCTTC. Translation: CASSLGTYNEQFF.

The chain recombines TRBV9 with TRBJ1-2; 7 nucleotides align to TRBD1. The CDR3 covers 12 residues. J gave up 1 base and V 7 bases, and 1 base lay outside the gene matches. The V gene's germline CDR1 is SGDLS and CDR2 YYNGEE. DNA for the CDR3: TGTGCCAGCGGACAGGTTAACTATGGCTACACCTTC. It translates to CASGQVNYGYTF. The whole variable domain, remainder taken from reference TRBV9 and TRBJ1-2, is DSGVTQTPKHLITATGQRVTLRCSPRSGDLSVYWYQQSLDQGLQFLIQYYNGEERAKGNILERFSAQQFPDLHSELNLSSLELGDSALYFCASGQVNYGYTFGSGTRLTVV.

This rearrangement joins TRBV9 to TRBJ1-1; tentative D call: TRBD1 (5 bases). This CDR3 has 13 amino acids. V dropped 3 bases and J dropped 10 bases, with 16 bases sitting between them. Per the germline V gene, CDR1 is SGDLS and CDR2 is YYNGEE. The CDR3, as DNA: TGTGCCAGCAGCGAATTACCTCAGGGTGGAGCTTTCTTT. Its translation is CASSELPQGGAFF. The full variable domain, its missing parts supplied by reference TRBV9 and TRBJ1-1, is DSGVTQTPKHLITATGQRVTLRCSPRSGDLSVYWYQQSLDQGLQFLIQYYNGEERAKGNILERFSAQQFPDLHSELNLSSLELGDSALYFCASSELPQGGAFFGQGTRLTVV.

The gene calls are TRBV28 and TRBJ1-4; the D is unclear. Germline V gene data show CDR1 as MDHEN and CDR2 as SYDVKM. The V end was cut by 3 bases, the J end by 8 bases, with 13 bases between. The CDR3 is 14 amino acids. CDR3 coding DNA: TGTGCCAGCAGTTTGGAAGGGAGGAGAGAAAAACTGTTTTTT. This sequence encodes CASSLEGRREKLFF.

The V and J genes are TRBV5-1 and TRBJ1-4; 7 bases fit TRBD1. CDR3 length: 14 amino acids. Germline V gene sequence: CDR1 SGHRS, CDR2 YFSETQ. Trimming cost V 0 bases and J 5 bases; bases outside gene matches: 1. The CDR3 reads CASSLGTGNEKLFF. CDR3 DNA: TGCGCCAGCAGCTTGGGGACAGGCAATGAAAAACTGTTTTTT.

This clone has a handful of counts. The CDR3 nucleotides are TGTGCCAGCATAAGCATGCCCCCAGATACGCAGTATTTT. Translation: CASISMPPDTQYF. The chain employs TRBV28 and TRBJ2-3; D is ambiguous. This CDR3 is built from 13 residues. V dropped 7 bases and J dropped 4 bases, with 12 bases sitting between them. From germline, CDR1 is MDHEN and CDR2 SYDVKM.

The chain uses TRBV7-2 and TRBJ2-5, with 13 bases that match TRBD2. J lost 5 bases, V lost 4 bases, and 7 bases had no gene match. The CDR3 is 16 residues long. Germline CDR1 reads SGHTA; CDR2 reads FQGNSA. The CDR3 sequence is CASSSRTSGGGETQYF. Written as DNA, the CDR3 is TGTGCCAGCAGCTCCCGGACTAGCGGGGGAGGGGAGACCCAGTACTTC.